Sequencing of this T cell receptor (beta chain) was carried out in a study of post-analysis software for immune sequencing data. Study-level information: There were relapsing-remitting, secondary progressive and progressive-relapsing multiple sclerosis among the disease courses included.

As to this clonotype: Its target is unknown.

The CDR3 contains 13 residues. V was pared by 5 bases and J by 8 bases, with 18 bases between. Germline-derived CDR1 and CDR2 are DFQATT and SNEGSKA (reference sequence). Prepared TCR beta cDNA libraries contained unique molecular identifiers. There were 1 to 10 million T cells, and 450,000 to 550,000 cDNA molecules came from them. From the PCR reads, TCRdb called clonotypes with MiXCR, one entry per CDR3 protein. The table includes roughly 870,000 distinct CDR3 sequences, under 70% detected once. Study findings and constraints: Higher frequency in patients than in controls was seen for about five TRBV segments, with TRBV5-6, TRBV5-1 and TRBV20-1 among them.

The chain has TRBV20-1 and TRBJ1-2, with D perhaps TRBD1 (5 bases). The receptor was derived from a girl aged 10-17 years with multiple sclerosis. Material for sequencing was blood. CDR3 region: CSAHRQSGLGYTF. The CDR3 DNA reads TGCAGTGCTCATAGACAGTCCGGGTTGGGCTACACCTTC.